These T cell receptor beta chains were read from a single sample in a study of technical replicates of blood from a handful of donors. The protocol was immunoSEQ multiplex PCR, while the TCRdb copy is restricted to in-frame clones and leaves out a portion. The sample contains fewer than 95,000 clones, over 90% of which appear only once. The sequencing sample was made of T cells isolated from PBMCs. The source of these receptors is a human donor in good health. Each CDR3 is given with its conserved first and last residue. The D gene is left open where the match is weak. Some rows have no size entry. The others give once, few or many, or a class for an expanded clone.

J gene | clone size | D gene | V gene | CDR3 protein | CDR3 DNA
TRBJ1-1 | . | . | TRBV6-5 | CASSYSGGITEAFF | TGTGCCAGCAGTTACTCGGGGGGAATCACTGAAGCTTTCTTT
TRBJ2-3 | . | TRBD2 | TRBV11-2 | CASSPRKTSGGTDTQYF | TGTGCCAGCAGCCCGCGAAAGACTAGCGGGGGTACAGATACGCAGTATTTT
TRBJ2-2 | . | TRBD1 | TRBV19 | CATGTGNPTNTGELFF | TGTGCTACCGGGACAGGGAACCCTACGAACACCGGGGAGCTGTTTTTT
TRBJ2-1 | . | TRBD1 | TRBV7-9 | CASTRTGAGVFSSYNEQFF | TGTGCCAGCACCCGAACAGGGGCAGGAGTTTTTAGCTCCTACAATGAGCAGTTCTTC
TRBJ2-1 | once | . | TRBV4-1 | CASSQGPYNEQFF | TGCGCCAGCAGCCAAGGTCCGTACAATGAGCAGTTCTTC
TRBJ2-7 | . | TRBD2 | TRBV6-6 | CASSYTLAGGYEQYF | TGTGCCAGCAGTTACACCCTAGCGGGAGGGTACGAGCAGTACTTC
TRBJ1-2 | . | . | TRBV5-1 | CASSSRGAGYGYTF | TGCGCCAGCAGCTCGCGGGGCGCTGGGTATGGCTACACCTTC
TRBJ2-3 | . | TRBD2 | TRBV2 | CASSLETSGSTDTQYF | TGTGCCAGCAGCCTGGAAACTAGCGGGTCCACAGATACGCAGTATTTT
TRBJ2-1 | . | TRBD2 | TRBV7-9 | CASSPGTSGPNEQFF | TGTGCCAGCAGCCCCGGGACTAGCGGTCCCAATGAGCAGTTCTTC
TRBJ2-5 | . | TRBD1 | TRBV5-1 | CASSSGTVEKAQYF | TGCGCCAGCAGCTCAGGGACAGTTGAAAAGGCCCAGTACTTC
TRBJ2-1 | . | . | TRBV28 | CASRDRGGSYNEQFF | TGTGCCAGCAGGGATAGGGGGGGCTCCTACAATGAGCAGTTCTTC
TRBJ2-3 | . | TRBD1 | TRBV19 | CASSLPGQRTTDTQYF | TGTGCCAGTAGTTTACCGGGACAGAGAACCACAGATACGCAGTATTTT
TRBJ2-1 | . | TRBD1 | TRBV2 | CASRNRGKSNEQFF | TGTGCCAGCAGGAACAGGGGAAAGTCCAATGAGCAGTTCTTC
TRBJ2-7 | . | . | TRBV6-4 | CASSDEPYSRFYEQYF | TGTGCCAGCAGTGACGAACCTTATTCCAGGTTCTACGAGCAGTACTTC
TRBJ1-4 | . | TRBD1 | TRBV5-1 | CASSVLGRQGINEKLFF | TGCGCCAGCAGCGTACTTGGCCGACAGGGAATTAATGAAAAACTGTTTTTT
TRBJ2-5 | . | . | TRBV5-1 | CASSLEGDTQETQYF | TGCGCCAGCAGCTTGGAGGGGGATACCCAAGAGACCCAGTACTTC
TRBJ2-2 | . | TRBD2 | TRBV29-1 | CSVFSLADRDTGELFF | TGCAGCGTTTTTTCACTAGCGGATAGAGACACCGGGGAGCTGTTTTTT
TRBJ1-4 | . | TRBD1 | TRBV6-5 | CASSWGQGGNEKLFF | TGTGCCAGCAGTTGGGGACAGGGTGGAAATGAAAAACTGTTTTTT
TRBJ1-1 | . | . | TRBV4-2 | CASSQDGGNTEAFF | TGTGCCAGCAGCCAAGACGGGGGGAACACTGAAGCTTTCTTT
TRBJ2-7 | . | TRBD1 | TRBV9 | CASSVSGTGLTYEQYF | TGTGCCAGCAGCGTTTCCGGGACAGGACTAACCTACGAGCAGTACTTC
TRBJ2-7 | . | TRBD1 | TRBV9 | CASSPGTGEEPYEQYF | TGTGCCAGCAGCCCAGGGACAGGGGAAGAACCCTACGAGCAGTACTTC
TRBJ2-7 | . | . | TRBV10-3 | CAIMGGNAFYEQYF | TGTGCCATCATGGGCGGGAATGCCTTCTACGAGCAGTACTTC
TRBJ2-3 | . | TRBD1 | TRBV5-1 | CASSLAGTGTDTQYF | TGCGCCAGCAGCTTGGCCGGGACAGGGACAGATACGCAGTATTTT
TRBJ1-5 | . | . | TRBV28 | CASSFQGNGGNQPQHF | TGTGCCAGCAGTTTTCAGGGGAATGGTGGCAATCAGCCCCAGCATTTT
TRBJ2-4 | . | TRBD2 | TRBV15 | CATSRDLAGGPPLYF | TGTGCCACCAGCAGAGATTTAGCGGGGGGGCCTCCACTGTACTTC
TRBJ2-5 | . | TRBD2 | TRBV5-4 | CASSAGLDMVETQYF | TGTGCCAGCAGCGCTGGACTAGACATGGTTGAGACCCAGTACTTC
TRBJ1-1 | . | TRBD1 | TRBV5-8 | CASSLATGAEAFF | TGTGCCAGCAGCTTGGCGACAGGGGCTGAAGCTTTCTTT
TRBJ2-1 | . | TRBD2 | TRBV29-1 | CSVEPGTSGDEQFF | TGCAGCGTTGAGCCCGGGACTAGCGGCGATGAGCAGTTCTTC
TRBJ1-5 | . | TRBD1 | TRBV19 | CASYTPGTGNQPQHF | TGTGCCAGTTATACTCCCGGGACAGGGAATCAGCCCCAGCATTTT
TRBJ1-4 | . | . | TRBV5-1 | CASSLLLGGEKLFF | TGCGCCAGCAGCTTGTTACTAGGAGGGGAAAAACTGTTTTTT
TRBJ1-4 | . | . | TRBV19 | CASSRQATVGNEKLFF | TGTGCCAGTAGTCGGCAAGCGACAGTTGGGAATGAAAAACTGTTTTTT
TRBJ2-7 | . | TRBD2 | TRBV4-1 | CASSLGPGGAGEQYF | TGCGCCAGCAGCCTAGGCCCCGGGGGGGCGGGCGAGCAGTACTTC
TRBJ1-2 | once | . | TRBV5-4 | CASSAGSYGYTF | TGTGCCAGCTCGGCAGGGTCCTATGGCTACACCTTC
TRBJ2-5 | . | . | TRBV7-9 | CASSLISSGATQETQYF | TGTGCCAGCAGCTTAATATCGTCAGGGGCCACCCAAGAGACCCAGTACTTC
TRBJ2-3 | . | . | TRBV5-6 | CASSLGGRRRRADTQYF | TGTGCCAGCAGCTTGGGTGGGAGGAGGAGGAGGGCAGATACGCAGTATTTT
TRBJ2-7 | once | TRBD1 | TRBV9 | CASSVGGAWGTAYEQYF | TGTGCCAGCAGCGTAGGAGGTGCGTGGGGGACAGCCTACGAGCAGTACTTC
TRBJ1-1 | . | . | TRBV6-5 | CASSNYRGGTEAFF | TGTGCCAGCAGTAATTATCGGGGAGGCACTGAAGCTTTCTTT
TRBJ1-1 | . | . | TRBV10-1 | CASSEGSGSEAFF | TGCGCCAGCAGTGAGGGCAGCGGATCTGAAGCTTTCTTT
TRBJ1-5 | . | . | TRBV13 | CASSPRGAGQPQHF | TGTGCCAGCAGCCCCCGGGGGGCTGGACAGCCCCAGCATTTT
TRBJ1-1 | . | TRBD1 | TRBV2 | CASLFTGATNTEAFF | TGTGCCAGCCTGTTCACAGGGGCAACGAACACTGAAGCTTTCTTT
TRBJ1-2 | . | . | TRBV6-1 | CASSESTTGIYGYTF | TGTGCCAGCAGTGAAAGTACAACAGGGATCTATGGCTACACCTTC
TRBJ2-5 | . | TRBD1 | TRBV6-4 | CASSGGQGGFTSRETQYF | TGTGCCAGCAGTGGGGGACAGGGAGGATTTACTAGTCGAGAGACCCAGTACTTC
TRBJ2-1 | . | TRBD2 | TRBV30 | CAWELAVYNEQFF | TGTGCCTGGGAGCTAGCGGTCTACAATGAGCAGTTCTTC
TRBJ1-1 | . | . | TRBV6-6 | CASRGGRNTEAFF | TGTGCCAGCAGAGGGGGACGGAACACTGAAGCTTTCTTT
TRBJ1-4 | . | TRBD1 | TRBV27 | CASSLSVRGSYEKLFF | TGTGCCAGCAGTTTATCCGTCAGGGGGTCTTACGAAAAACTGTTTTTT
TRBJ2-7 | . | TRBD1 | TRBV27 | CASSLLGQPHEQYF | TGTGCCAGCAGTTTACTGGGACAGCCCCACGAGCAGTACTTC
TRBJ2-1 | . | . | TRBV6-1 | CASSDGRGEQFF | TGTGCCAGCAGTGACGGGAGAGGTGAGCAGTTCTTC
TRBJ2-7 | . | TRBD1 | TRBV29-1 | CSVGRGQGFEQYF | TGCAGCGTTGGCCGGGGACAGGGCTTCGAGCAGTACTTC
TRBJ2-7 | once | . | TRBV4-2 | CASSQAGRYEQYF | TGTGCCAGCAGCCAAGCAGGCCGCTACGAGCAGTACTTC
TRBJ1-1 | . | . | TRBV27 | CASSLHSSGTNTEAFF | TGTGCCAGCAGTCTCCACTCCTCCGGGACAAATACTGAAGCTTTCTTT